One sample yielded the 26 T cell receptor beta chains listed below, sequenced in a study of response to subunit inactivated influenza vaccine. In TCRdb, the RT-PCR reads were re-called with MiXCR into one record per CDR3 protein. The sample lists about 650,000 distinct CDR3 sequences, around 15% seen once, with 7.5% to 9% in the top ten. The specimen comprised PBMCs from blood, sampled 14 to 15 days before vaccination. The origin of the receptors is a man between 45 and 60 years old who received an inactivated influenza vaccine.

This clonotype was seen more than once but under ten times. The chain combines TRBV28 with TRBJ2-7; D unresolved. CDR1 is MDHEN and CDR2 is SYDVKM in the germline V gene. Trimming took off 6 bases at V and 1 base at J, with 13 bases between the two ends. CDR3 length: 14 amino acids. The CDR3 spells CASRRTVGSYEQYF. In nucleotides, the CDR3 is TGTGCCAGCAGAAGGACGGTCGGTTCCTACGAGCAGTACTTC.

In this sample, this clonotype turned up many times. Here the CDR3 DNA reads TGTGCCAGCAGCTGGACAGGGGACACTGAAGCTTTCTTT. Translated: CASSWTGDTEAFF. V is TRBV7-9 and J is TRBJ1-1, with 9 positions matching TRBD1. There are 13 residues in the CDR3. V shed 4 bases, J shed 3 bases, and the junction held 0 bases outside the gene matches. Germline V CDR1 and CDR2: SEHNR, FQNEAQ (reference sequence).

The CDR3 nucleotides read TGCAGCGTTGACGGGGCAGGGGCCAACGTCCTGACTTTC. It encodes CSVDGAGANVLTF. This chain uses TRBV29-1 with TRBJ2-6; D might be TRBD1 or TRBD2, each matching 5 bases. V lost 3 bases and J lost 4, with 7 bases in between. The CDR3 extends over 13 amino acids. Germline CDR1 is SQVTM and CDR2 is ANQGSEA.

This clonotype was counted only a few times. The chain carries TRBV5-5 and TRBJ2-1; 9 nucleotides agree with TRBD2. CDR1 and CDR2 (germline): SGHKS, YYEKEE (reference sequence). This CDR3 region has 16 residues. J was trimmed by 7 bases and V by 4 bases; bases with no gene match: 12. CDR3 DNA: TGTGCCAGCAGCCTAATAGCGGGAGCGTTGGGAAATGAGCAGTTCTTC. Translating gives CASSLIAGALGNEQFF.

The table lists this clonotype with many counts. V is TRBV4-3 and J is TRBJ1-2, with D possibly TRBD1 on 5 matching bases. Germline assignment: CDR1 LGHNA and CDR2 YSLEER. V gave up 0 bases and J gave up 6 bases, with 11 bases separating them. This CDR3 is built from 14 residues. The CDR3 coding sequence is TGCGCCAGCAGCCAAGATCACAGGTCTAATGGCTACACCTTC. Residues: CASSQDHRSNGYTF.

This chain joins TRBV4-1 and TRBJ1-5; the D gene is possibly TRBD1 (6 bases). Trimming removed 2 bases at V and 4 bases at J, with 9 bases between. Germline-derived CDR1 and CDR2 are MGHRA and YSYEKL. The CDR3 runs to 14 residues. For the CDR3, the DNA is TGCGCCAGCAGCCAAAGGACAGTTAATCAGCCCCAGCATTTT. The encoded protein is CASSQRTVNQPQHF.

Only a few counts were recorded for this clonotype. In DNA form, the CDR3 reads TGTGCCAGCAGCTTAGAGATGGGACTAGCGGGGCATGGGACCCAGTACTTC. Its protein product is CASSLEMGLAGHGTQYF. J is TRBJ2-5 and V is TRBV7-8; 13 nucleotides agree with TRBD2. Germline V gene lookup returns CDR1 SGHVS and CDR2 FQNEAQ. The CDR3 totals 17 residues. V dropped 1 base and J dropped 7; count of bases not matched to a gene: 9.

The chain uses TRBV7-2 and TRBJ2-5; TRBD2 agrees at 11 bases. Germline lookup yields CDR1 SGHTA and CDR2 FQGNSA. With 4 bases clipped from V and 1 base from J, the junction kept 5 bases outside the gene matches. This CDR3 contains 16 residues. The DNA for the CDR3 is TGTGCCAGCAGCTCACAACTAGCGGGAGTCCAAGAGACCCAGTACTTC. It translates to CASSSQLAGVQETQYF.

This clonotype was observed a few times. The gene calls are TRBV5-1 and TRBJ2-1; 9 bases match TRBD2. The CDR3 extends over 15 amino acids. V trimming: 7 bases; J trimming: 8 bases; junction bases outside the gene matches: 13. Looked up from germline, CDR1 is SGHRS and CDR2 is YFSETQ. The CDR3 sequence is CASLLGAGGLDEQFF. The CDR3 nucleotides are TGCGCCAGCCTTTTAGGTGCGGGGGGGCTCGATGAGCAGTTCTTC.

Only a few counts were recorded for this clonotype. The rearrangement links TRBV20-1 to TRBJ1-1; D is perhaps TRBD1 (6 bases). Per germline, CDR1 DFQATT and CDR2 SNEGSKA (reference sequence). Trimming removed 3 bases at V and 3 bases at J, with 14 bases between. CDR3 length equals 14 residues. Here the CDR3 DNA reads TGCAGTGCTAGGCAGGGGTTCAAGGACACTGAAGCTTTCTTT. It is translated as CSARQGFKDTEAFF.

This clonotype was counted between two and nine times. The chain employs TRBV11-2 and TRBJ2-1; a weak D match, TRBD2 (7 bases). The germline V gene encodes CDR1 SGHAT and CDR2 FQNNGV. Trimming took 7 bases from V and 0 from J, leaving 16 bases between them. The CDR3 covers 16 residues. CDR3 nucleotide sequence: TGTGCCAGCATCAGGGCGGGGGCGGGCTCCTACAATGAGCAGTTCTTC. Its protein is CASIRAGAGSYNEQFF.

This clonotype was recorded at least ten times. The CDR3 region is CASSFGRYQETQYF. CDR3 sequence (DNA): TGTGCCAGCAGTTTCGGGAGGTACCAAGAGACCCAGTACTTC. This chain links TRBV12-3 or TRBV12-4 with TRBJ2-5, with TRBD2 matching over 7 bases. This CDR3 contains 14 residues. V trimming: 3 bases; J trimming: 0 bases; junction bases outside the gene matches: 1.

The chain employs TRBV28 and TRBJ1-1; no clear D gene. Trimming shortened V by 6 bases and J by 3 bases, and 14 bases separated the two germline ends. The CDR3 extends over 14 amino acids. Germline assignment: CDR1 MDHEN and CDR2 SYDVKM. CDR3 sequence (DNA): TGTGCCAGCAGGATTCTGACGGGCGACACTGAAGCTTTCTTT. Translating gives CASRILTGDTEAFF. The entire variable domain, with the rest obtained from reference TRBV28 and TRBJ1-1, is as follows: DVKVTQSSRYLVKRTGEKVFLECVQDMDHENMFWYRQDPGLGLRLIYFSYDVKMKEKGDIPEGYSVSREKKERFSLILESASTNQTSMYLCASRILTGDTEAFFGQGTRLTVV.

The chain carries TRBV30 and TRBJ1-2; the D is unclear. V dropped 4 bases and J dropped 2 bases, with 14 bases sitting between them. This CDR3 region has 14 residues. CDR1 GTSNPN and CDR2 SVGIG come from the germline V gene (reference sequence). CDR3 amino acids: CAWKGTTLNYGYTF. The DNA for the CDR3 is TGTGCCTGGAAAGGAACGACGTTAAACTATGGCTACACCTTC.

CDR3 in DNA: TGTGCCAGCAGCCAGACAGGGGGAAAACTGTTTTTT. The encoded protein is CASSQTGGKLFF. The rearrangement uses TRBV11-2 and TRBJ1-4; 9 nucleotides align to TRBD1. Germline CDR1 SGHAT, CDR2 FQNNGV. V was pared by 5 bases and J by 10 bases, with 2 bases of the junction left unmatched. This CDR3 comprises 12 residues.

This clonotype was picked up a small number of times. DNA of the CDR3: TGCAGTGCTTCCGGGTCAGATACGCAGTATTTT. It codes for CSASGSDTQYF. The chain carries TRBV20-1 and TRBJ2-3; D unclear. CDR3 size: 11 residues. Germline CDR1 reads DFQATT; CDR2 reads SNEGSKA (reference sequence). Trimming pared 5 bases from V and 4 bases from J, leaving 7 bases between.

This clonotype was detected only a few times. The J gene is TRBJ2-5, the V gene TRBV6-2 or TRBV6-3; D unclear. V lost 0 bases and J 7 bases, leaving 12 bases between the germline ends. The CDR3 sequence is 14 residues long. Germline-derived CDR1 and CDR2 are MNHEY and SVGEGT. The CDR3 DNA sequence: TGTGCCAGCAGTTACTCCTCAGGTTTGAGGACCCAGTACTTC. Translating gives CASSYSSGLRTQYF.

There are a few counts of this clonotype. The CDR3 protein is CASSPWTGDDGYTF. As DNA, the CDR3 is TGTGCCAGCAGCCCCTGGACAGGCGATGATGGCTACACCTTC. The rearrangement links TRBV7-2 to TRBJ1-2; 7 bases line up with TRBD1. Per germline, CDR1 SGHTA and CDR2 FQGNSA. There are 14 residues in the CDR3. The trim removed 5 bases at V and 6 bases at J, leaving 9 bases unmatched.

This clonotype was seen at least ten times. V usage is TRBV3-1 and J usage is TRBJ2-5; D uncertain. Germline V gene lookup returns CDR1 LGHDT and CDR2 YNNKEL (reference sequence). Trimming pared 2 bases from V and 3 bases from J, leaving 4 bases between. CDR3 size: 12 residues. The CDR3 loop is CASSQFEETQYF. The CDR3, as DNA: TGTGCCAGCAGCCAATTTGAAGAGACCCAGTACTTC.

The chain links TRBV3-1 to TRBJ1-4; no firm D call. V dropped 0 bases and J dropped 7 bases, with 12 bases sitting between them. The CDR3 covers 15 residues. CDR1 and CDR2 from the germline V gene are LGHDT and YNNKEL (reference sequence). The CDR3 is CASSQERYGPEKLFF. CDR3 bases: TGTGCCAGCAGCCAAGAACGGTACGGGCCTGAAAAACTGTTTTTT. Full variable domain (remainder filled in from reference TRBV3-1 and TRBJ1-4): DTAVSQTPKYLVTQMGNDKSIKCEQNLGHDTMYWYKQDSKKFLKIMFSYNNKELIINETVPNRFSPKSPDKAHLNLHINSLELGDSAVYFCASSQERYGPEKLFFGSGTQLSVL.

This clonotype was seen a handful of times. The chain employs TRBV12-3 or TRBV12-4 and TRBJ2-7; 12 bases align to TRBD2. Trimming took 4 bases from V and 7 from J; bases not matched to a gene: 5. CDR3 size: 14 residues. The DNA for the CDR3 is TGTGCCAGCAGTTCTAGCGGGGGGGCCAGAGAGCAGTACTTC. This gives the protein CASSSSGGAREQYF.

The V call is TRBV6-2 or TRBV6-3, the J call TRBJ2-7; 8 nucleotides line up with TRBD2. V was clipped by 2 bases and J by 3 bases; unmatched bases: 3. The CDR3 contains 14 residues. Germline loops: CDR1 MNHEY, CDR2 SVGEGT. This CDR3 is CASSYALAGYEQYF. The DNA of the CDR3 is TGTGCCAGCAGTTACGCCCTAGCGGGCTACGAGCAGTACTTC.

This clonotype was seen more than once but under ten times. The CDR3 is CASSPLVTTGALDYNEQFF. CDR3 bases: TGTGCCAGCAGCCCCCTCGTAACGACAGGAGCGCTTGACTACAATGAGCAGTTCTTC. This chain links TRBV5-6 with TRBJ2-1, with D perhaps TRBD1 (6 bases). The germline V gene encodes CDR1 SGHDT and CDR2 YYEEEE. V dropped 4 bases and J dropped 3 bases, with 26 bases sitting between them. The CDR3 is 19 residues long.

This clonotype was counted a few times. The rearrangement links TRBV3-1 to TRBJ2-7; 9 bases map to TRBD2. The CDR3 runs 14 residues. Germline CDR1 is LGHDT and CDR2 is YNNKEL (reference sequence). V shed 1 base, J shed 3 bases, and the junction held 1 base outside the gene matches. The CDR3 spells CASSQVAGVYEQYF. As DNA, the CDR3 is TGTGCCAGCAGCCAAGTAGCGGGAGTCTACGAGCAGTACTTC.

This sequence joins TRBV11-2 and TRBJ2-2; 9 positions agree with TRBD1. The CDR3 contains 15 residues. Unmatched junction bases numbered 5, after V lost 5 bases and J lost 4 bases. Germline CDR1 and CDR2: SGHAT and FQNNGV. CDR3 loop: CASSHRDRVTGELFF. The CDR3 DNA sequence: TGTGCCAGCAGCCACCGGGACAGGGTCACCGGGGAGCTGTTTTTT.

The chain recombines TRBV7-9 with TRBJ2-5, with TRBD2 matching 7 bases. The junction had 14 bases not matched to a gene; V was cut back by 5 bases and J by 2 bases. This CDR3 region has 17 residues. The germline V gene encodes CDR1 SEHNR and CDR2 FQNEAQ (reference sequence). The CDR3 protein is CASSATTGTTDQETQYF. The CDR3 nucleotides are TGTGCCAGCAGCGCCACTACCGGGACTACAGATCAAGAGACCCAGTACTTC.